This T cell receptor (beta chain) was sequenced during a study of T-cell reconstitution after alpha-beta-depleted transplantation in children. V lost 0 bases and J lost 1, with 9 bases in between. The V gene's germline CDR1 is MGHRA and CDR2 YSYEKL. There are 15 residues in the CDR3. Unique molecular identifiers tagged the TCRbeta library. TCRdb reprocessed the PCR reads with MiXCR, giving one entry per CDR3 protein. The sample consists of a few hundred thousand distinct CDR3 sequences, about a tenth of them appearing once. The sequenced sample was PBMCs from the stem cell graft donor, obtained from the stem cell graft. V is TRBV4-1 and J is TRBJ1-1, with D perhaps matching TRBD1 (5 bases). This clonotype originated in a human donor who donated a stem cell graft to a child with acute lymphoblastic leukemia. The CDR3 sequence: CASSQEGRGNTEAFF. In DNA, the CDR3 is TGCGCCAGCAGCCAAGAAGGGAGGGGGAACACTGAAGCTTTCTTT.